This T cell receptor (beta chain) was captured in a study of T cell repertoires in cytomegalovirus infection (dated by TCRdb to about 2019). For the study in its entirety: Peptide stimulations targeted recently identified HLA-C-restricted CMV epitopes, whose presentation resists viral immunomodulation, together with well-studied HLA-B-restricted epitopes. Donor HLA type was relevant to the analysis, as public TCR beta signatures indicated carriage of CMV infection together with the matching HLA type.

At least ten counts were recorded for this clonotype. The antigen it recognizes is unknown. Per-nucleotide qualities are absent, and no much larger clonotype sits a single base away. The treatment or condition label corresponds to: in vitro stimulation with specific CMV peptide epitopes to enrich CMV-specific T cells. General study outcomes and caveats: In the ex vivo response, HLA-C-restricted CMV-specific TCR beta clonotypes were dominant, and in two of eight donors the single most frequent clonotype came from this HLA-C-restricted group. Carriers of CMV infection plus the relevant HLA type were discriminated by the cumulative frequency of public TCR beta family members in the study cohort and in an independent roughly 400-donor cohort.

The instrument given in TCRdb is Illumina HiSeq 1500. Using fastp at Q25 and MiXCR, TCRdb reprocessed the public reads and kept productive beta chains. Rows with a matching CDR3 protein are joined into one entry that keeps the most common DNA and genes. For this sample the table gives approximately 990,000 distinct CDR3 sequences, of which about 33% were detected only once. Under 15% of the sample belongs to the ten largest clones. The TCR was taken from a human donor in good health (CMV status not recorded). Some clones in this sample may be carry-over from other donors' samples. Specimen: cultured CD8+ T cells from PBMCs, collected from culture after CMV antigen stimulation.

Here is the DNA: TGTGCCAGCAGCTACCGGGACAGGAGCCAGGATGAGCAGTTCTTC. The encoded protein is CASSYRDRSQDEQFF. The receptor chain draws on TRBV7-6 and TRBJ2-1; 8 of the junction bases match TRBD1. The CDR3 contains 15 residues, cysteine and phenylalanine counted. Only CDR3 DNA remains: 45 bases, in frame from the first base. Trimmed from V: 4 bases; trimmed from J: 8 bases; junction bases lacking a gene match: 10. The germline V gene specifies SGHVS as CDR1 and FNYEAQ as CDR2.